Listed here are 9 T cell receptor beta chains from one sample, sequenced in a study of T cells in Graves' hyperthyroidism and ophthalmopathy. Amplification yielded TCR beta CDR3 regions, with RNA transcripts as the source. A first-round RT-PCR of the TCR CDR3 used the HTBI primer set. TCRdb processed the multiplex PCR reads anew with MiXCR; each CDR3 protein has one entry. The sample lists roughly 240,000 distinct CDR3 sequences; 24% were seen once. Material: blood. The source is a woman aged 35 to 49 with Graves' ophthalmopathy.

This clonotype was recorded many times. The CDR3 nucleotides read TGCAGCGTTGGATCAGGTCTTGGGAACACTGAAGCTTTCTTT. As protein: CSVGSGLGNTEAFF. The gene calls are TRBV29-1 and TRBJ1-1; no reliable D call. Germline values: CDR1 SQVTM, CDR2 ANQGSEA. The CDR3 is made up of 14 amino acids. V lost 4 bases, J lost 1 base, and 13 bases lay in between.

This clonotype was observed a single time. This chain links TRBV27 with TRBJ2-7, with D perhaps TRBD2 (5 bases). Deletions cut 2 bases from V and 0 bases from J, with 11 bases between. Germline CDR1 and CDR2: MNHEY and SMNVEV (reference sequence). This CDR3 is built from 15 residues. This CDR3 reads CASSLKASLSYEQYF. The CDR3 DNA follows: TGTGCCAGCAGTTTAAAGGCTAGCCTCTCCTACGAGCAGTACTTC.

This clonotype is a singleton in its sample. Sequence at one end of the junction differs from germline and may be a read error. The rearrangement joins TRBV10-3 to TRBJ1-6; D is unclear. The CDR3 spans 13 residues. The germline CDR1 and CDR2 sequences are ENHRY and SYGVKD. The CDR3 reads CASYGSYNSSLHF. CDR3 nucleotide sequence: TGTGCCTCCTACGGGTCCTATAATTCATCCCTCCACTTT.

This clonotype has ten or more counts. V and J are TRBV5-5 and TRBJ1-5; possibly TRBD1 for D (5 bases). V lost 1 base, J lost 7 bases, and 12 bases lay in between. The CDR3 loop spans 14 amino acids. The germline CDR1 and CDR2 sequences are SGHKS and YYEKEE (reference sequence). The CDR3 DNA reads as TGTGCCAGCAGCTTGCAAGGGGAAGGGCAGCCCCAGCATTTT. This sequence encodes CASSLQGEGQPQHF.

V and J are TRBV6-2 or TRBV6-3 and TRBJ1-1; no clear D gene. V was pared by 8 bases and J by 5 bases, with 12 bases between. Germline CDR1 and CDR2: MNHEY and SVGEGT. CDR3 length: 12 amino acids. CDR3 nucleotides: TGTGCCAGCGAGGACCCCGGGACTGAAGCTTTCTTT. This sequence encodes CASEDPGTEAFF.

The CDR3: CSVADRAEETQYF. The CDR3 DNA reads TGCAGCGTCGCGGACAGGGCGGAGGAGACCCAGTACTTC. The rearrangement links TRBV29-1 to TRBJ2-5; 8 bases match TRBD1. The CDR3 runs to 13 residues. The germline V gene has CDR1 SQVTM and CDR2 ANQGSEA. J lost 5 bases, V lost 6 bases, and 8 bases had no gene match.

This clonotype was counted at least ten times. The rearrangement joins TRBV28 to TRBJ2-7; 10 bases agree with TRBD2. The trim removed 4 bases at V and 12 bases at J, leaving 18 bases unmatched. There are 16 residues in the CDR3. In germline, CDR1 is MDHEN, CDR2 SYDVKM. The CDR3 protein is CASSSTQPTSGWGPYF. Written as DNA, the CDR3 is TGTGCCAGCAGTTCGACCCAACCGACTAGCGGGTGGGGACCGTACTTC.

This clonotype came up many times. The chain employs TRBV12-3 or TRBV12-4 and TRBJ1-1; a weak D match, TRBD1 (6 bases). V lost 3 bases, J lost 0 bases, and 11 bases lay in between. There are 15 residues in the CDR3. DNA for the CDR3: TGTGCCAGCAGTTTCGGGGGGGGCGTGAACACTGAAGCTTTCTTT. It codes for CASSFGGGVNTEAFF.

This clonotype showed up many times. This could be a read error, since a much larger clone is one nucleotide away. The chain uses TRBV12-3 or TRBV12-4 and TRBJ2-7; the D is unclear. The CDR3 is 12 amino acids. V lost 5 bases and J 2 bases, leaving 7 bases between the germline ends. The CDR3 nucleotides are TGTGCCAGCAGTCCCCCCACCTACGAGCAGTACTTC. It is translated as CASSPPTYEQYF.